There are a few counts of the clone carrying this TCR beta chain. The source of the sample is a study of human T cells and chemical hapten exposure. Time point specified: patch test 3, about 24 weeks after DPC sensitization. Treatment defined: therapeutic diphenylcyclopropenone sensitization with weekly scalp DPC. In TCRdb, the RACE reads were re-called with MiXCR into one record per CDR3 protein. This sample yields about 160,000 distinct CDR3 sequences, of which roughly a quarter are seen a single time; around 2.3% belongs to the top ten. Source: whole blood, taken in connection with sensitization to the hapten diphenylcyclopropenone (DPC). The sequence was collected from a woman aged 18-30 years with alopecia areata. Some clones in this sample may be carry-over from other donors' samples.

The CDR3 here is CSASRDLTSTDTQYF. CDR3 DNA sequence: TGCAGTGCTAGTAGGGACCTGACTAGCACAGATACGCAGTATTTT. J is TRBJ2-3 and V is TRBV20-1, with D perhaps assigned TRBD1 or TRBD2 (5 bases each). Germline CDR1 DFQATT, CDR2 SNEGSKA (reference sequence). Trimming stripped 3 bases from V and 0 bases from J, with 13 bases between. This CDR3 has 15 amino acids.